This T cell receptor (beta chain) was found in a study of cytomegalovirus exposure and HLA in healthy donors (TCRdb year 2017). Looking at the study overall: In an earlier analysis of roughly 500 of the donors, about 270 Gb of sequence data and 100 million or so unique TCR beta sequences from about 190 million T cells were reported. Across 398 genotyped donors of the cohort, an average of about 240,000 unique TCR beta nucleotide sequences per donor were sequenced, and approximately 19% of those sequences were non-productive. To decide whether each TCR beta V gene segment behaved as functional or pseudogenic, an earlier analysis of 587 of the donors relied on high-throughput TCR beta sequencing. Donor age, sex, ethnicity and CMV serostatus were compiled alongside the repertoire data. About five DR-DQ haplotypes were handled as single units for association and clustering because linkage in the cohort was strong. In the later analysis, no new phenotypic data were used to find candidate immune exposures; instead, reliance was placed on TCR beta sequences and their occurrence across donors. The study was designed to test whether signatures of past pathogen exposure could be identified by cataloging public T cell receptors. Class I and class II HLA loci were covered by the typing at four-digit resolution. All discovery cohort repertoires had been generated using a single sequencing platform. The number of donors typed differed by locus, with roughly 620-630 for A, B, C, DRB1 and DQB1, 522 for DQA1, about 610 for DPA1, and around 450 for DPB1. A later analysis re-analyzed previously published TCR beta repertoires from roughly 630 donors and added high-resolution HLA genotyping to study TCR occurrence patterns. In addition to the first cohort of 666 subjects, a separate validation cohort of approximately 120 different subjects was used. A later genetic analysis used genome-wide SNP genotypes for about 65% of the 666 donors, treating that subset as a discovery cohort. The genetic ancestry cluster associated with self-reported Caucasian donors included about 81% of the 300 to 400 genotyped donors. High-throughput TCR immunosequencing, statistical association of individual TCRs with disease status, and machine learning were combined to predict cytomegalovirus infection status. Approximately 310 gigabases of sequencing data and roughly 80 million unique TCR sequences made up an early release that covered about 640 HLA-typed donors. The study profiled the T cell repertoires of hundreds of subjects by immunosequencing and related them to cytomegalovirus serostatus.

General findings and caveats noted by the study authors: The only immune exposure information available for the cohort was CMV serostatus. The study listed over 150 TCR beta chains as associated with cytomegalovirus. A later analysis found that HLA-associated TCR beta chains were more clonally expanded and had lower generation probabilities than equally common non-associated chains. The 87-base-pair reads could not distinguish some IMGT-functional V segments, including TRBV6-2 and TRBV6-3, so those segments were excluded. A later analysis reported that several top co-occurrence clusters appeared linked to parvovirus B19, influenza, CMV and Epstein-Barr virus. The authors suggested that the approach could potentially be generalized to other disease states and immunological phenotypes. In a later analysis, the rate of TCR association differed among HLA loci, with DRB1 alleles having the most associated TCRs and HLA-C alleles having the fewest. Three of the identified cytomegalovirus-associated TCR beta chains were confirmed in vitro to be specific for cytomegalovirus antigens. Only TCR beta chains were sequenced in this cohort, and the absence of alpha or paired-chain data limited detectable features. The presence/absence analyses assumed that sequencing depth was roughly uniform across donors, and that assumption may not be true. A group of highly shared sequence variants was considered likely to be a technical artifact of the sequencing pipeline. Specific HLA alleles were associated with 15,000 to 20,000 TCR beta sequences at a false discovery rate of 0.05 in a later analysis. Strong co-occurrence of HLA alleles, especially DR and DQ, made assigning TCR associations to individual alleles difficult. Most TCR sequences were observed very rarely across donors, whereas some public TCRs were present in many individuals. A further reported finding was that TCR beta sequences accurately predicted the HLA-A and HLA-B alleles for most subjects in the first cohort. Broadly in line with IMGT annotations, most TCR beta V segments showed up in productive rearrangements about 87% or about 30% of the time in an earlier analysis of several hundred of the donors. Around 16 rarely observed V segments, including chromosome 9 orphons, were excluded from the earlier analysis of several hundred of the donors because counts were too low. According to a later analysis, most CMV-associated TCR beta chains appeared to be HLA-restricted, and the HLA associations seemed to be driven largely by CMV exposure. The classifier was reported to diagnose cytomegalovirus status with high specificity and sensitivity in both the original and validation cohorts. An association between a missense DCLRE1C variant and V-gene and J-gene trimming of TCR beta chains was found in a later genetic analysis and replicated in an independent cohort. A later genetic analysis reported fewer N-insertions in productive TCRs among donors in an Asian-associated ancestry cluster than the roughly 670-donor mean. Linkage disequilibrium might explain the correlated functional status among segregating V segments, but an unknown experimental factor could not be ruled out. HLA typing was unavailable for some donors at each locus, so association tests used only the typed subset.

Receptor libraries were prepared by the immunoSEQ multiplex PCR assay. A mixture of 60 forward primers for TCR Vbeta segments and 13 reverse primers for TCR Jbeta segments was used in the multiplex PCR. Amplification of the CDR3 region of rearranged TCR beta genes was performed with a multiplex PCR assay on genomic DNA. On the Illumina HiSeq System, the amplified TCR beta libraries were sequenced as 87-base-pair reads. Per the authors' processing: In a later analysis, some 80 million unique TCR beta chains were counted across the approximately 640 repertoires, and around 11 million of these chains were shared by at least two donors. To remove PCR and sequencing errors, raw reads were error-corrected and collapsed into unique sequences using a nearest-neighbor algorithm that merged closely related sequences. Alignment of CDR3 sequences to IMGT reference sequences was used to assign V, D and J gene segments. Each retained sequence needed at least a six-nucleotide match to both a V gene segment and a J gene segment. A rearrangement was called productive if the CDR3 had no stop codons and remained in frame with V and J, and every other rearrangement was called non-productive. Following IMGT convention, CDR3 was defined as the stretch from the second conserved V-encoded cysteine up to the conserved J-encoded phenylalanine. The earlier analysis of about 500 of the donors excluded sequences that lacked an unambiguous match to a single V gene segment. An earlier analysis of some 610 of the donors called V segments functional above 56.7% productive rearrangements and segregating when the between-donor standard deviation exceeded 5%. A statistical classification framework was built for diagnosing cytomegalovirus status from the catalog of TCR beta chain sequences. V and J gene assignment, in a later analysis, came from comparing TCR nucleotide sequences with IMGT/GENE-DB human TR gene sequences. In a later analysis, CDR3 sequences and most-parsimonious VDJ recombination scenarios were assigned using the TCRdist pipeline. In a later analysis, each TCR beta chain was defined by its CDR3 amino acid sequence together with its V-gene family, and reads without a unique V-gene family were excluded. A later analysis removed 500 to 600 highly shared, low-generation-probability nucleotide sequences to deal with suspected cross-contamination and a sequencing artifact. A later analysis calculated a clonal expansion index for each public chain from normalized within-repertoire ranks of inferred template counts. Generation probabilities in a later analysis came from a VDJ recombination model fitted to out-of-frame rearrangements, and those results were checked against IGoR. In a later analysis, TCR-TCR, TCR-HLA and TCR-CMV co-occurrence was scored with hypergeometric tests, and a repertoire-size bias correction was applied to TCR pairs. In a later analysis, false discovery rates were estimated by permuting HLA or CMV assignments 20 times. A later analysis grouped co-occurring TCRs with DBSCAN, adding TCRdist sequence similarity when clustering within HLA-allele-positive subsets. Repertoires with fewer than 30,000 or more than 120,000 public chains were left out of co-occurrence clustering, as were five repertoires with anomalous nucleotide sharing. Sourced from immuneACCESS, this table was stored by TCRdb with only in-frame sequences that have V and J called. A share of the clones is absent; for the studies checked, an unresolved V gene accounts for under half, and the remainder has no known explanation. The V and J calls and clone size were taken over from that table, and D and trimming were inferred from the DNA. The sample table contains over 80,000 clones; only one count was recorded for roughly 71% of them. Roughly 16% of the sample is taken by the ten largest.

The cohort consisted of 650 to 850 healthy bone marrow donors. Cohort members were all nominally healthy when sampled, although unrecorded immune exposures were likely present. The donor was CMV seropositive and was included in the group of some 290 seropositive cohort members. A peripheral blood sample was collected from each donor, and TCR beta sequencing was performed on peripheral blood mononuclear cells. Genomic DNA extraction from the blood cell samples was performed with the Qiagen DNeasy Blood Extraction Kit. Concerning this clone itself: The clone's antigen remains unknown. No much larger clonotype is one base removed from it; base qualities were not supplied.

The CDR3 has 13 amino acids, counting the end cysteine and phenylalanine. Of all the DNA, just the CDR3 is kept, 39 bases in frame from base 1. V has 5 bases trimmed and J has 5 bases trimmed; junction bases matching no gene number 5. CDR1 and CDR2 are drawn from the germline V gene: SGHTA, FQGTGA. The chain couples TRBV7-3 to TRBJ2-7, and TRBD1 matches 8 of the central bases. The sequencing input was PBMCs. This clonotype was obtained from a woman aged 18-29 years in good health and CMV-seropositive. The CDR3 has the sequence CASSPRTGNEQYF. Here is the DNA: TGTGCCAGCAGCCCTCGGACAGGGAACGAGCAGTACTTC.